Listed below are T cell receptor beta chains from one sample, sequenced in a study of shared clonotypes between healthy human individuals. The table came from immunoSEQ multiplex PCR; TCRdb's copy has only in-frame clones and leaves some out. The sample records about 510,000 clones, 75% to 80% being singletons. Sequencing used PBMCs. The receptors stem from a woman aged 40-49 years in good health. Some clones in this sample may be carry-over from other donors' samples. Each CDR3 is given with its conserved first and last residue. D genes are given only for firm matches. Clone size appears in some rows only: once, few, many, or a class for an expanded clone.

J gene	CDR3 length	V gene	D gene	clone size	CDR3 protein	CDR3 DNA
TRBJ2-1	14	TRBV15	TRBD2	once	CATSTSGTGDEQFF	TGTGCCACCAGTACTAGCGGGACCGGTGATGAGCAGTTCTTC
TRBJ2-3	15	TRBV7-3	.	.	CASSFIITSTDTQYF	TGTGCCAGCAGCTTCATAATAACTAGCACAGATACGCAGTATTTT
TRBJ1-2	15	TRBV7-2	.	few	CASSPALTGGRGYTF	TGTGCCAGCAGCCCAGCGTTAACGGGTGGTCGTGGCTACACCTTC
TRBJ2-2	14	TRBV7-8	.	.	CASSLAEYTGELFF	TGTGCCAGCAGCTTGGCCGAGTACACCGGGGAGCTGTTTTTT
TRBJ2-1	15	TRBV9	TRBD2	once	CASSVGLAEVNEQFF	TGTGCCAGCAGCGTGGGACTAGCGGAGGTCAATGAGCAGTTCTTC
TRBJ2-2	16	TRBV2	.	.	CASSVGGGGNTGELFF	TGTGCCAGCAGTGTGGGAGGGGGAGGGAACACCGGGGAGCTGTTTTTT
TRBJ2-7	13	TRBV7-3	.	.	CASCSHPTYEQYF	TGTGCCAGCTGTTCTCACCCAACCTACGAGCAGTACTTC
TRBJ2-7	16	TRBV28	TRBD2	.	CASSRSGGPNLVEQYF	TGTGCCAGCAGTCGTTCGGGGGGTCCGAACTTGGTCGAGCAGTACTTC
TRBJ1-4	15	TRBV18	.	.	CASSPLGGSNEKLFF	TGTGCCAGCTCACCACTGGGGGGATCTAATGAAAAACTGTTTTTT
TRBJ2-5	13	TRBV10-3	.	.	CAISVGSQETQYF	TGTGCCATCAGTGTGGGCAGCCAAGAGACCCAGTACTTC
TRBJ2-1	15	TRBV7-2	TRBD2	.	CASSFRTSGHNEQFF	TGTGCCAGCAGCTTCAGAACTAGCGGACACAATGAGCAGTTCTTC
TRBJ1-4	16	TRBV5-5	TRBD1	.	CASSPDRDRATYKLFF	TGTGCCAGCAGCCCCGACCGGGACAGAGCGACCTATAAACTGTTTTTT
TRBJ2-7	16	TRBV7-2	TRBD2	.	CASSPRAAGARYEQYF	TGTGCCAGCAGCCCCCGGGCAGCGGGAGCTCGGTACGAGCAGTACTTC
TRBJ2-7	16	TRBV4-3	TRBD2	.	CASSQDWGSGTYEQYF	TGCGCCAGCAGCCAAGATTGGGGCAGCGGGACCTACGAGCAGTACTTC
TRBJ2-7	15	TRBV7-2	.	.	CASSPTWDRSYEQYF	TGTGCCAGCAGCCCAACGTGGGACCGCTCCTACGAGCAGTACTTC
TRBJ1-5	15	TRBV19	.	.	CASSIARATNQPQHF	TGTGCCAGTAGTATAGCCAGGGCGACTAATCAGCCCCAGCATTTT
TRBJ1-5	15	TRBV30	.	.	CAWRAGQYSNQPQHF	TGTGCCTGGAGAGCCGGACAGTATAGCAATCAGCCCCAGCATTTT
TRBJ2-5	15	TRBV9	TRBD1	.	CASSQMTGYQETQYF	TGTGCCAGCAGCCAAATGACAGGGTACCAAGAGACCCAGTACTTC
TRBJ2-1	15	TRBV14	TRBD2	once	CASSLGTSGVGEQFF	TGTGCCAGCAGCCTAGGGACTAGCGGAGTAGGTGAGCAGTTCTTC
TRBJ1-5	15	TRBV6-5	.	.	CASSYLEFLKQPQHF	TGTGCCAGCAGTTACCTAGAATTCTTGAAGCAGCCCCAGCATTTT
TRBJ2-7	14	TRBV28	.	.	CASTIPGAAYEQYF	TGTGCCAGCACCATTCCGGGCGCCGCCTACGAGCAGTACTTC
TRBJ2-7	15	TRBV19	TRBD1	.	CASSMGGQGPYEQYF	TGTGCCAGTAGTATGGGGGGACAGGGCCCCTACGAGCAGTACTTC
TRBJ2-5	16	TRBV11-2	TRBD1	.	CASSIRRDRGQETQYF	TGTGCCAGCAGCATACGACGGGACAGGGGGCAAGAGACCCAGTACTTC
TRBJ2-5	13	TRBV5-1	.	once	CASSLRGPETQYF	TGCGCCAGCAGCTTACGGGGGCCGGAGACCCAGTACTTC
TRBJ2-7	15	TRBV6-6	.	.	CASSYPVGTTDEQYF	TGTGCCAGCAGTTACCCGGTGGGCACCACCGACGAGCAGTACTTC
TRBJ1-2	14	TRBV5-6	.	.	CASSLGGQFYGYTF	TGTGCCAGCAGCTTGGGAGGGCAGTTCTATGGCTACACCTTC
TRBJ2-3	12	TRBV5-1	.	.	CASSLDLDTQYF	TGCGCCAGCAGCTTGGACTTAGATACGCAGTATTTT
TRBJ2-3	13	TRBV2	.	.	CASSEGREDTQYF	TGTGCCAGCAGTGAAGGGAGGGAGGATACGCAGTATTTT
TRBJ2-1	12	TRBV5-6	.	.	CASSLDGPEQFF	TGTGCCAGCAGCTTGGACGGCCCCGAGCAGTTCTTC
TRBJ2-1	15	TRBV7-9	.	.	CASSSRDPDRNEQFF	TGTGCCAGCAGCTCGCGGGACCCCGACAGGAATGAGCAGTTCTTC
TRBJ2-7	16	TRBV4-1	TRBD2	.	CASSQGLAGGSYEQYF	TGCGCCAGCAGCCAAGGACTAGCGGGAGGGAGCTACGAGCAGTACTTC
TRBJ2-1	13	TRBV19	TRBD2	few	CASSIGREGEQFF	TGTGCCAGTAGTATAGGTAGGGAGGGGGAGCAGTTCTTC
TRBJ2-5	14	TRBV5-1	TRBD1	.	CASSPDRAGETQYF	TGCGCCAGCAGCCCGGACAGGGCGGGGGAGACCCAGTACTTC
TRBJ1-5	15	TRBV6-6	.	.	CASSKPTDSRQPQHF	TGTGCCAGCAGCAAACCGACAGATTCGCGGCAGCCCCAGCATTTT
TRBJ1-3	14	TRBV30	.	.	CAWSVGGPGNTIYF	TGTGCCTGGAGTGTTGGAGGGCCCGGAAACACCATATATTTT
TRBJ2-5	15	TRBV27	TRBD2	.	CASSFLTSGRKTQYF	TGTGCCAGCAGTTTCCTCACTAGCGGGAGGAAGACCCAGTACTTC
TRBJ2-1	15	TRBV11-2	.	.	CASSIEGLPYNEQFF	TGTGCCAGCAGTATAGAGGGACTTCCCTACAATGAGCAGTTCTTC
TRBJ2-5	17	TRBV18	TRBD1	.	CASSHPPISTGGETQYF	TGTGCCAGCTCACACCCCCCGATTTCGACAGGGGGAGAGACCCAGTACTTC
TRBJ2-7	14	TRBV4-2	TRBD1	.	CASSRTGGDYEQYF	TGTGCCAGCAGCCGGACAGGGGGCGACTACGAGCAGTACTTC
TRBJ1-1	13	TRBV29-1	TRBD1	.	CSVEAGGRTEAFF	TGCAGCGTTGAGGCAGGGGGCAGGACTGAAGCTTTCTTT
TRBJ2-1	12	TRBV2	.	.	CASRQMADEQFF	TGTGCCAGCAGGCAGATGGCCGATGAGCAGTTCTTC
TRBJ2-7	17	TRBV7-2	.	.	CASSLQVGSVPPYEQYF	TGTGCCAGCAGCTTACAGGTCGGGAGTGTCCCGCCCTACGAGCAGTACTTC
TRBJ1-2	14	TRBV28	.	.	CASHINRIPYGYTF	TGTGCCAGCCATATCAACAGAATTCCCTATGGCTACACCTTC
TRBJ1-2	13	TRBV18	.	.	CASSFGGSHGYTF	TGTGCCAGCTCATTTGGGGGAAGCCATGGCTACACCTTC
TRBJ2-3	14	TRBV11-2	.	.	CASSLRPMMDTQYF	TGTGCCAGCAGCTTACGTCCTATGATGGATACGCAGTATTTT
TRBJ2-1	16	TRBV27	TRBD1	.	CASSSRDRGGYNEQFF	TGTGCCAGCAGTTCCCGGGACAGAGGGGGCTACAATGAGCAGTTCTTC
TRBJ2-7	12	TRBV6-5	.	.	CASSYSRYEQYF	TGTGCCAGCAGTTACTCTAGATACGAGCAGTACTTC
TRBJ2-7	14	TRBV7-9	.	.	CASSPPANSYEQYF	TGTGCCAGCAGCCCCCCCGCCAACTCCTACGAGCAGTACTTC
TRBJ2-1	15	TRBV7-3	TRBD2	.	CASSPGLALFDEQFF	TGTGCCAGCAGTCCGGGACTAGCCTTATTTGATGAGCAGTTCTTC
TRBJ2-1	16	TRBV11-1	.	.	CASSLSRSRSYNEQFF	TGTGCCAGCAGCTTAAGTAGGAGCCGTTCCTACAATGAGCAGTTCTTC
TRBJ1-5	13	TRBV11-2	TRBD1	few	CASSTQGAQPQHF	TGTGCCAGCAGCACACAGGGGGCTCAGCCCCAGCATTTT
TRBJ2-2	14	TRBV7-3	.	.	CASSSKTGTGELFF	TGTGCCAGCAGCTCGAAAACAGGGACCGGGGAGCTGTTTTTT
TRBJ2-3	14	TRBV5-1	.	.	CASSPGQNTDTQYF	TGCGCCAGCAGCCCCGGACAAAACACAGATACGCAGTATTTT
TRBJ1-4	16	TRBV5-1	.	once	CASSQTPGATNEKLFF	TGCGCCAGCAGCCAAACCCCGGGAGCAACTAATGAAAAACTGTTTTTT
TRBJ2-3	17	TRBV4-3	.	.	CASSQDLPPFSTDTQYF	TGCGCCAGCAGCCAAGATCTCCCACCCTTTAGCACAGATACGCAGTATTTT
TRBJ2-1	13	TRBV27	.	.	CASSSAAYNEQFF	TGTGCCAGCAGTTCAGCAGCATACAATGAGCAGTTCTTC
TRBJ1-5	14	TRBV27	.	many	CASSYGTENQPQHF	TGTGCCAGCAGTTACGGGACGGAGAATCAGCCCCAGCATTTT
TRBJ2-1	18	TRBV4-1	.	.	CASSQEAYTVSSYNEQFF	TGCGCCAGCAGCCAAGAAGCGTACACAGTCAGCTCCTACAATGAGCAGTTCTTC
TRBJ2-2	14	TRBV7-2	TRBD2	.	CASSSGRITGELFF	TGTGCCAGCAGCTCCGGGAGGATCACCGGGGAGCTGTTTTTT
TRBJ2-5	15	TRBV19	.	few	CASSASSLPQETQYF	TGTGCCAGTAGTGCCTCGTCGCTCCCCCAAGAGACCCAGTACTTC